The TCR beta chain described here comes from a study of blood T cell repertoires in COVID-19. Between the trimmed V and J ends, which lost 0 bases and 8 bases, there was a span of 10 bases. CDR1 and CDR2 (germline): LGHNA, YNFKEQ. The CDR3 totals 14 residues. The count of this clone is one. Original analysis: Reference gene primer amplification in the assay estimated nucleated cell counts. Measured with immunoSEQ multiplex PCR; TCRdb has only the in-frame clones, and not every one. V, J and clone size derive from that table, while D and trimming were established from the DNA sequence. The sample holds hundreds of thousands of clones, 85% to 90% seen once.

The sequence came from a woman aged 30 to 39 who had recovered from COVID-19. This chain connects TRBV4-2 to TRBJ1-4; maybe TRBD1 (6 bases). Sequenced input: PBMCs or T cells enriched from blood (not recorded which). CDR3 amino acids: CASSQEQGAEKLFF. In DNA form, the CDR3 reads TGTGCCAGCAGCCAAGAACAGGGAGCGGAAAAACTGTTTTTT.